The entry that follows covers one T cell receptor beta chain sequence. This entry comes from a study of control samples from healthy donors and cancer patients. The data were produced by immunoSEQ multiplex PCR, yet TCRdb's version contains in-frame clones alone and is incomplete. Found here are some 90,000 clones, around 90% of them singletons; the top ten hold 7.5% to 8%. V dropped 0 bases and J dropped 6; count of bases not matched to a gene: 10. This CDR3 is 16 amino acids long. The sample comprised blood. This chain connects TRBV23-1 to TRBJ1-1, with TRBD1 matching over 7 bases. TRBV23-1 has ORF status, its function being uncertain. This clonotype was sampled from a woman in her fifties or sixties in good health. The CDR3 sequence: CASSQSRAGGRAEAFF. CDR3 nucleotide sequence: TGCGCCAGCAGTCAATCCCGCGCAGGGGGAAGGGCTGAAGCTTTCTTT.